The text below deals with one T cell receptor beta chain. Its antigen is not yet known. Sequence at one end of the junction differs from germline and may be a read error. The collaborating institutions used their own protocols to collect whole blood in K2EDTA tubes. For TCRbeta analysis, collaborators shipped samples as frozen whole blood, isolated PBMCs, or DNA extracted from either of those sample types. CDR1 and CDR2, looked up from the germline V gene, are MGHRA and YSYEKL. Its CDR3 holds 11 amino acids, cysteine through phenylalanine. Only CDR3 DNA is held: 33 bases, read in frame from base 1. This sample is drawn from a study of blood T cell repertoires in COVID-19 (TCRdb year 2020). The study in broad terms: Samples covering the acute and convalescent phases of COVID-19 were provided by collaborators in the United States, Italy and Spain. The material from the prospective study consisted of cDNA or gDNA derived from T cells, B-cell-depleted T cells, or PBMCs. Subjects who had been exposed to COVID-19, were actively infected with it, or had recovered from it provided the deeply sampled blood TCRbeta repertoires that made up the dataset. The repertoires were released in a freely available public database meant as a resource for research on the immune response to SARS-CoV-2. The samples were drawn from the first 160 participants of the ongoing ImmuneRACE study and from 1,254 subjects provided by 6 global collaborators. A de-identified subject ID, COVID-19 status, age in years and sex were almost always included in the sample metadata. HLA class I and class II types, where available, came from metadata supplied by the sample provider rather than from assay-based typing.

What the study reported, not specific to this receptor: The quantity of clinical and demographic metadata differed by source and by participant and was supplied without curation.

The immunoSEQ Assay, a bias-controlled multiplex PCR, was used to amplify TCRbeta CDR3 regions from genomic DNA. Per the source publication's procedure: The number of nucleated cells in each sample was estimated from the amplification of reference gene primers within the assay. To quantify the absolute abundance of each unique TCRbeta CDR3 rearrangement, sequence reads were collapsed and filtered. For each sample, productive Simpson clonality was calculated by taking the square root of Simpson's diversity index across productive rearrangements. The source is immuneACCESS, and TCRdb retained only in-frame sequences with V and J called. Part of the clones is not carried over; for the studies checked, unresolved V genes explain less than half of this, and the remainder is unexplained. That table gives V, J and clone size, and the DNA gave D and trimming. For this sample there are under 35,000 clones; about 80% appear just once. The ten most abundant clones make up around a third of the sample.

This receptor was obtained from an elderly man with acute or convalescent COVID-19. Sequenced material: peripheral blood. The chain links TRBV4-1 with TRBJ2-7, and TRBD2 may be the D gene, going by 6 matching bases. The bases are TGCGCCAGCAGCCGAGCTGGGACTGTTTTCTTC. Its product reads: CASSRAGTVFF.